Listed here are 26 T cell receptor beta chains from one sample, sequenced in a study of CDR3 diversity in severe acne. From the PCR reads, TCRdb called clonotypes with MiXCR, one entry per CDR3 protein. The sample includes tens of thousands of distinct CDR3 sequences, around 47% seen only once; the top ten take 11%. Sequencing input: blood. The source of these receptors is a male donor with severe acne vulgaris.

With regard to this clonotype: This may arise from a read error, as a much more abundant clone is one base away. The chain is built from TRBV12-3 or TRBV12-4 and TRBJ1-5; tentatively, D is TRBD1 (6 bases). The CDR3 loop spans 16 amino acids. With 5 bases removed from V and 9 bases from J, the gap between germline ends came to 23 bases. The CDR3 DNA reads TGTGCCAGCAGTATAATCGAATGGGGGCTCATGGCGCCCCAGCATTTT. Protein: CASSIIEWGLMAPQHF.

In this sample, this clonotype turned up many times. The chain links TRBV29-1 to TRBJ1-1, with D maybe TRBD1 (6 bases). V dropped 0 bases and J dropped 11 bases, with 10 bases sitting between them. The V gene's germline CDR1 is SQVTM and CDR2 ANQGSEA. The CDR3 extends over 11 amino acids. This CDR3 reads CSVEDRQAAFF. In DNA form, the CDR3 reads TGCAGCGTTGAAGATCGACAGGCGGCTTTCTTT.

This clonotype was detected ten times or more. DNA for the CDR3: TGCAGTGCTAGGACCTCTACAGGGGTAGGGGGCTACACCTTC. It encodes CSARTSTGVGGYTF. V and J are TRBV20-1 and TRBJ1-2, with 7 bases lining up with TRBD1. V shed 3 bases and J 8 bases; nucleotides not matched to a gene: 12. The V gene's germline CDR1 is DFQATT and CDR2 SNEGSKA (reference sequence). The CDR3 spans 14 residues.

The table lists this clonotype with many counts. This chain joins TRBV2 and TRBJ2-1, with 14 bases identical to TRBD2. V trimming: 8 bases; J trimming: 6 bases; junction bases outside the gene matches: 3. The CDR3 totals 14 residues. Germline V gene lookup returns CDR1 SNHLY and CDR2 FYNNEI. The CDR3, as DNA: TGTGCCAGCTGGGGACTAGCGGGAGCCAATGAGCAGTTCTTC. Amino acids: CASWGLAGANEQFF.

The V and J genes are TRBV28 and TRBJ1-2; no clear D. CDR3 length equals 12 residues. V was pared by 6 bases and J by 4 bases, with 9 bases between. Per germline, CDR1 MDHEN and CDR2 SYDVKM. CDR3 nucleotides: TGTGCCAGCAGGGAGCAAACCTATGGCTACACCTTC. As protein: CASREQTYGYTF.

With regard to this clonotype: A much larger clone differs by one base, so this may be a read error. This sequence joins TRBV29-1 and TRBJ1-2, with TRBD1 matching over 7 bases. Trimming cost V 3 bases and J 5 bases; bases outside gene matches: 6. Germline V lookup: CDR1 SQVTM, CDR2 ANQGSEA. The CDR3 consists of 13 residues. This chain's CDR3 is CSVDETGYYGYTF. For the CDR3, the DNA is TGCAGCGTTGATGAGACAGGGTATTATGGCTACACCTTC.

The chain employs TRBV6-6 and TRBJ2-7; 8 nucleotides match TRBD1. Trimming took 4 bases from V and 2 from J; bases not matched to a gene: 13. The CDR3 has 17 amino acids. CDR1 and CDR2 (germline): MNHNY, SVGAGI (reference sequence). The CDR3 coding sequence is TGTGCCAGCAGTTCCCCCATTTCAGGGGGCAAGACCTACGAGCAGTACTTC. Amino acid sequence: CASSSPISGGKTYEQYF.

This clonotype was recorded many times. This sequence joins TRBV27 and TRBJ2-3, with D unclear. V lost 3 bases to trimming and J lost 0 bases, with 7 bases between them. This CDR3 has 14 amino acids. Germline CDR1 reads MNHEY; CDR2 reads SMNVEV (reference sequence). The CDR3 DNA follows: TGTGCCAGCAGTTTGTCTGAGAGCACAGATACGCAGTATTTT. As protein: CASSLSESTDTQYF.

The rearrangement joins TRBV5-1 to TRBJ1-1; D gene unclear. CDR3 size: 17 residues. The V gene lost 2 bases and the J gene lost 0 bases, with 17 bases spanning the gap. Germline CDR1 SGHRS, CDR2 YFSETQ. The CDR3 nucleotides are TGCGCCAGCAGCTTCGACGTGACTAATAACGTGAACACTGAAGCTTTCTTT. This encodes CASSFDVTNNVNTEAFF.

The CDR3 protein is CASSPGLVSTDTQYF. CDR3 bases: TGTGCCAGCAGCCCGGGACTAGTAAGCACAGATACGCAGTATTTT. The rearrangement joins TRBV6-5 to TRBJ2-3; 8 nucleotides match TRBD2. This CDR3 contains 15 residues. Germline V gene lookup returns CDR1 MNHEY and CDR2 SVGAGI. V lost 6 bases to trimming and J lost 0 bases; unmatched junction nucleotides: 5.

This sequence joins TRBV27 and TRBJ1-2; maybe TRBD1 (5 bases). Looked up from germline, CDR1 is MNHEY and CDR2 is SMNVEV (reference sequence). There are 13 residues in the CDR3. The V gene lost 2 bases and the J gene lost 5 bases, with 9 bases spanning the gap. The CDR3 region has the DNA TGTGCCAGCAGTTTACGAGGGGATTATGGCTACACCTTC. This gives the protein CASSLRGDYGYTF.

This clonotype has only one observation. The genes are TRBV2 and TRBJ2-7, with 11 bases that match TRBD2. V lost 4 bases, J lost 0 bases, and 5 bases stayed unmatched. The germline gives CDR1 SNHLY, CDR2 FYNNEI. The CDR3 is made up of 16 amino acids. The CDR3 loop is CASSGLAGQYSYEQYF. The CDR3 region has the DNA TGTGCCAGCAGTGGACTAGCGGGACAATACTCCTACGAGCAGTACTTC.

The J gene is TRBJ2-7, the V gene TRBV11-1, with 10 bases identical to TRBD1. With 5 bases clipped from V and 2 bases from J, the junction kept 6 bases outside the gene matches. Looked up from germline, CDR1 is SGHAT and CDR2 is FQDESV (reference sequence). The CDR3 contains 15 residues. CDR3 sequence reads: CASSPGDRGTYEQYF. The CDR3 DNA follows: TGTGCCAGCAGCCCTGGGGACAGGGGAACCTACGAGCAGTACTTC.

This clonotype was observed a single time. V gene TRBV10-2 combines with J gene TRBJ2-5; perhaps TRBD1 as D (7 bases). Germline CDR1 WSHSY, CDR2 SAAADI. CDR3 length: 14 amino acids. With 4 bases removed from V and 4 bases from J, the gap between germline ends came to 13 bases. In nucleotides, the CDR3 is TGCGCCAGCAGTGGTGGGACAGCGGGAGAGACCCAGTACTTC. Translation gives CASSGGTAGETQYF.

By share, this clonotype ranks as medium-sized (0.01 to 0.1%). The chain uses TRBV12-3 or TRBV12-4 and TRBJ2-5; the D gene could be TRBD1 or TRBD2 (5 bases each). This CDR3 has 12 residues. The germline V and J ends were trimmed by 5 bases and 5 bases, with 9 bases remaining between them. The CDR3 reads CASSEGWETQYF. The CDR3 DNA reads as TGTGCCAGCAGTGAGGGGTGGGAGACCCAGTACTTC.

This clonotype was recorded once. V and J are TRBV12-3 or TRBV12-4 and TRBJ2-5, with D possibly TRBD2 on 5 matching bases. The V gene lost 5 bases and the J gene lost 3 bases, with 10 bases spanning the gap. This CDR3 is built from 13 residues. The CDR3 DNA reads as TGTGCCAGCAGTGCCAACGGGAAAGAGACCCAGTACTTC. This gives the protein CASSANGKETQYF.

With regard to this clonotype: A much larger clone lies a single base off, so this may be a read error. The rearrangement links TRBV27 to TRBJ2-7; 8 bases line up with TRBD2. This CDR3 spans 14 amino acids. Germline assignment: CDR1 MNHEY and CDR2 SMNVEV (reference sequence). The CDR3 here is CASSWAGGKYEQCF. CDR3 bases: TGTGCCAGCAGTTGGGCGGGAGGAAAATACGAGCAGTGCTTC.

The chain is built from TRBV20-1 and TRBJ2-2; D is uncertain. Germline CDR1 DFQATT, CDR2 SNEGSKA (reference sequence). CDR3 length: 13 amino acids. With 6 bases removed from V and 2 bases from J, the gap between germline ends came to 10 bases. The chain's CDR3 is CSARTYNTGELFF. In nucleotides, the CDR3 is TGCAGTGCCCGAACTTATAACACCGGGGAGCTGTTTTTT.

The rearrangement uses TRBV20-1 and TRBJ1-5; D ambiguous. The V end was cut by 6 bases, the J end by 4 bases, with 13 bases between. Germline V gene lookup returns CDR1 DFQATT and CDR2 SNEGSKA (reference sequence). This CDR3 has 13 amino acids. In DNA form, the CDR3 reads TGCAGTGCAAAACTAGCGGGGAATCAGCCCCAGCATTTT. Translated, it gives CSAKLAGNQPQHF.

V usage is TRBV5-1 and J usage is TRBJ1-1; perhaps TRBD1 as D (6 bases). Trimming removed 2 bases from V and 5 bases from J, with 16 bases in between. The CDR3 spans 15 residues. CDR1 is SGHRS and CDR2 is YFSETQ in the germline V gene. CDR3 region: CASSFTTGFGTEAFF. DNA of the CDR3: TGCGCCAGCAGCTTCACCACAGGGTTTGGTACTGAAGCTTTCTTT.

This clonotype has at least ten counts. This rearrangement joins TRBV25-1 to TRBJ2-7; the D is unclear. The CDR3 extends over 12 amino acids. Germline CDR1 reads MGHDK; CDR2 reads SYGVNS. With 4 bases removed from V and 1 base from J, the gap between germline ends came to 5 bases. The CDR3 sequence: CASSGRSYEQYF. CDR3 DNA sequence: TGTGCCAGCAGTGGCAGATCCTACGAGCAGTACTTC.

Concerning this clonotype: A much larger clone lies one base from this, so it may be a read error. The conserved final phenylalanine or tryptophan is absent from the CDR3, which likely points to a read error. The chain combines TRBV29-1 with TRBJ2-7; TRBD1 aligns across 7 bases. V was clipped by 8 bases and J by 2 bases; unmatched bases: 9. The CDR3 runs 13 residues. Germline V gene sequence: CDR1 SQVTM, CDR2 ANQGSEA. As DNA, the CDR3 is TGCAGCTCCTCCCGGCAGGGGGCCTACGAGCAGTACTCC. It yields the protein CSSSRQGAYEQYS.

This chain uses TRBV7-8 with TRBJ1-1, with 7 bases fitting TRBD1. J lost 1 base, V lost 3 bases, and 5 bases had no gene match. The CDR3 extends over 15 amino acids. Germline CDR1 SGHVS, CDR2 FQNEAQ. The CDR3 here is CASSFTGAANTEAFF. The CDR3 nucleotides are TGTGCCAGCAGCTTTACAGGGGCCGCGAACACTGAAGCTTTCTTT.

The CDR3 sequence is CSVVLDRFTDTQYF. The DNA of the CDR3 is TGCAGCGTTGTTTTAGATAGGTTCACAGATACGCAGTATTTT. The chain recombines TRBV29-1 with TRBJ2-3, with D unclear. The length of the CDR3 is 14 residues. V lost 4 bases and J lost 2, with 13 bases in between. Germline values: CDR1 SQVTM, CDR2 ANQGSEA.

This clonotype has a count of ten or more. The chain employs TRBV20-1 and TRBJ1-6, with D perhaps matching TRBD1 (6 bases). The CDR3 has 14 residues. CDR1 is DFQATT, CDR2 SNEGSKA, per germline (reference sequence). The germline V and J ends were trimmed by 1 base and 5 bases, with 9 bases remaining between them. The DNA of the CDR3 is TGCAGTGCTAGAGGTCACAGGGATAATTCACCCCTCCACTTT. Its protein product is CSARGHRDNSPLHF.

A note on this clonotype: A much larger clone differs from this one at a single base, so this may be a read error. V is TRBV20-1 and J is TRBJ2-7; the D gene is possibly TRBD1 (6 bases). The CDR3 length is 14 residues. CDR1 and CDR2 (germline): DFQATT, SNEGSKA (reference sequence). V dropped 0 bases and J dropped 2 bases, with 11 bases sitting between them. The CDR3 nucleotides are TGCAGTGCTAGAGATATCCAGGGGCCCTACGAGCAGTACTTC. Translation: CSARDIQGPYEQYF.